Each of the 11 T cell receptor beta chains below was sequenced from the same sample in a study of blood T cell repertoires in COVID-19. TCRdb keeps only in-frame clones here, not all; method: immunoSEQ multiplex PCR. The table has some 190,000 clones, approximately 90% seen once. The specimen sequenced was PBMCs or T cells enriched from blood (not recorded which). These receptors all come from a woman between 40 and 55 years old in a cohort exposed to, infected with or recovered from COVID-19 (not recorded which).

This clone was found a few times. The genes are TRBV7-8 and TRBJ1-2; 7 bases match TRBD1. Germline CDR1 and CDR2: SGHVS and FQNEAQ. The CDR3 is 17 amino acids. V dropped 2 bases and J dropped 0; count of bases not matched to a gene: 9. The CDR3 nucleotides are TGTGCCAGCAGCTTATATAGGACAGGTAGATCTAACTATGGCTACACCTTC. Its protein product is CASSLYRTGRSNYGYTF.

The rearrangement joins TRBV5-1 to TRBJ1-4; a possible D gene is TRBD1 (5 bases). Between the trimmed V and J ends, which lost 0 bases and 5 bases, there was a span of 11 bases. Germline lookup yields CDR1 SGHRS and CDR2 YFSETQ. The CDR3 totals 15 residues. The CDR3 DNA sequence: TGCGCCAGCAGCTTGGGGACATTAGAAAATGAAAAACTGTTTTTT. It is translated as CASSLGTLENEKLFF.

This chain links TRBV6-6 with TRBJ2-7; 8 nucleotides align to TRBD1. The CDR3 runs 13 residues. V lost 8 bases, J lost 1 base, and 4 bases stayed unmatched. Germline CDR1 reads MNHNY; CDR2 reads SVGAGI (reference sequence). The CDR3 coding sequence is TGTGCCAGCGATACAGGGGGATCCTACGAGCAGTACTTC. It is translated as CASDTGGSYEQYF.

This clone came up once. This chain joins TRBV4-1 and TRBJ1-1, with TRBD1 matching 7 bases. The junction had 9 bases not matched to a gene; V was cut back by 4 bases and J by 1 base. Germline values: CDR1 MGHRA, CDR2 YSYEKL. The CDR3 extends over 16 amino acids. CDR3 nucleotides: TGCGCCAGCAGCCCTAACCACGACAGGGCGAACACTGAAGCTTTCTTT. This gives the protein CASSPNHDRANTEAFF.

The CDR3 nucleotides are TGTGCCAGCAGCCCCCCCGGGTCGAAGTATGGCTACACCTTC. This translates into CASSPPGSKYGYTF. The chain combines TRBV7-9 with TRBJ1-2, with D uncertain. This CDR3 comprises 14 residues. Germline assignment: CDR1 SEHNR and CDR2 FQNEAQ (reference sequence). V dropped 5 bases and J dropped 5 bases, with 15 bases sitting between them. The whole variable domain, filled in from reference TRBV7-9 and TRBJ1-2, reads DTGVSQNPRHKITKRGQNVTFRCDPISEHNRLYWYRQTLGQGPEFLTYFQNEAQLEKSRLLSDRFSAERPKGSFSTLEIQRTEQGDSAMYLCASSPPGSKYGYTFGSGTRLTVV.

This clone was picked up a small number of times. V and J are TRBV27 and TRBJ1-1, with D possibly TRBD1 on 5 matching bases. CDR1 and CDR2 from the germline V gene are MNHEY and SMNVEV (reference sequence). The CDR3 covers 14 residues. V was pared by 2 bases and J by 5 bases, with 12 bases between. This chain's CDR3 is CASSLGGRSTEAFF. CDR3 coding DNA: TGTGCCAGCAGTTTAGGGGGGAGGAGTACTGAAGCTTTCTTT.

The chain employs TRBV27 and TRBJ1-2; 7 bases are shared with TRBD1. The CDR3 is 15 amino acids. Per the germline V gene, CDR1 is MNHEY and CDR2 is SMNVEV (reference sequence). Trimming took 6 bases from V and 2 from J; bases not matched to a gene: 9. CDR3 in amino acids: CASRETGTANYGYTF. CDR3 coding DNA: TGTGCCAGCAGAGAAACCGGGACAGCGAACTATGGCTACACCTTC.

This clone was observed a few times. The chain combines TRBV6-2 or TRBV6-3 with TRBJ2-5, with a tentative D call TRBD2 (5 bases). The CDR3 runs 16 residues. CDR1 is MNHEY, CDR2 SVGEGT, per germline. The V gene lost 4 bases and the J gene lost 4 bases, with 19 bases spanning the gap. CDR3 residues: CASSFGLADGRETQYF. The CDR3, as DNA: TGTGCCAGCAGTTTTGGGCTAGCCGATGGGCGAGAGACCCAGTACTTC.

Regarding this clone: The same CDR3 also results from other DNA sequences found in this sample. The chain employs TRBV5-1 and TRBJ1-1; D not certain. The V gene's germline CDR1 is SGHRS and CDR2 YFSETQ. This CDR3 spans 13 amino acids. With 0 bases removed from V and 5 bases from J, the gap between germline ends came to 8 bases. For the CDR3, the DNA is TGCGCCAGCAGCTTGGCGGGGAATACTGAAGCTTTCTTT. This translates into CASSLAGNTEAFF.

In regard to this clone: One junction end disagrees with the germline gene, perhaps due to a read error. This sequence joins TRBV9 and TRBJ1-2, with 11 positions matching TRBD1. The CDR3 spans 13 residues. In germline, CDR1 is SGDLS, CDR2 YYNGEE. For the CDR3, the DNA is TGTGCCCGCAGCGGCGGGACAGGGGGGGGCTACACCTTC. It encodes CARSGGTGGGYTF.

This chain connects TRBV27 to TRBJ2-2; 7 bases are a match to TRBD2. Germline V gene lookup returns CDR1 MNHEY and CDR2 SMNVEV (reference sequence). V lost 1 base to trimming and J lost 1 base; unmatched junction nucleotides: 6. This CDR3 has 17 amino acids. The CDR3 region has the DNA TGTGCCAGCAGTTTATTTCGGCTAGCGGAGAACACCGGGGAGCTGTTTTTT. Its protein product is CASSLFRLAENTGELFF.